Described below is a single T cell receptor beta chain sequence and its context. These data originate in a study of blood T cell repertoires in COVID-19. The method was immunoSEQ multiplex PCR; TCRdb's version includes in-frame clones alone and lacks a portion of them. In the table there are fewer than 150,000 clones, 70% to 80% of which are singletons. This TCR came from a man aged 70-80 years with acute or convalescent COVID-19. Sequencing used peripheral blood.

The CDR3: CASSPGTGNEQFF. CDR3 bases: TGTGCCAGCAGCCCCGGGACAGGGAATGAGCAGTTCTTC. The chain is built from TRBV7-6 and TRBJ2-1; the match to TRBD1 covers 9 bases. Per the germline V gene, CDR1 is SGHVS and CDR2 is FNYEAQ. Trimming cost V 5 bases and J 7 bases; bases outside gene matches: 3. The CDR3 runs to 13 residues.